This T cell receptor (beta chain) was profiled in a study of cytomegalovirus exposure and HLA in healthy donors. Study at large: Counted in an early data release were approximately 80 million unique TCRs from HLA-typed donors. Study-level points and caveats: TCR beta sequences reportedly predicted most subjects' HLA-A and HLA-B alleles accurately. The listing of 150 or so TCR beta chains classed them as cytomegalovirus-associated.

A multiplex PCR was run with 60 Vbeta primers and 13 Jbeta primers. Clones were read by immunoSEQ multiplex PCR, and TCRdb kept only the in-frame ones, dropping some. The repertoire includes approximately 200,000 clones, over 70% of them detected once, and 1.5% to 2% sits in the top ten. The length of the CDR3 is 13 residues. The germline V gene has CDR1 MNHNS and CDR2 SASEGT. Trimming cost V 6 bases and J 7 bases; bases outside gene matches: 9. Notes on this clone: Its target is unknown.

The source material was PBMCs. V is TRBV6-1 and J is TRBJ2-7; 7 nucleotides match TRBD1. The sequence derives from a woman aged 18-29 years in good health and CMV-seronegative. CDR3 amino acids: CASSETGPWEQYF. The CDR3 coding sequence is TGTGCCAGCAGCGAGACAGGGCCGTGGGAGCAGTACTTC.